Shown below are 12 T cell receptor beta chains from a single sample sequenced in a study of tumor-infiltrating lymphocytes in primary liver carcinoma (dated by TCRdb to the late 2010s). RNA from unsorted whole blood was extracted with TRIzol reagent, and germline DNA was obtained with the DNeasy Blood & Tissue kit. The instrument given in TCRdb is Illumina HiSeq 2500. TCRbeta-specific cDNA was reverse-transcribed from 500 to 550 ng total RNA using a constant-region primer and ProtoScript II reverse transcriptase. Construction of the TCRbeta libraries relied on three nested rounds of multiplex PCR, following a slightly modified ARM-PCR procedure. Each of the first two PCR rounds ran for roughly 9 cycles using multiplex TRBV1-TRBV30 forward primers together with a Cbeta reverse primer. TCRdb handled the public reads itself, with Q25 trimming in fastp and clone calling in MiXCR, and kept productive beta chains. A single entry per CDR3 protein holds the most common genes and DNA from its merged rows. The sample contains 310,000 or so distinct CDR3 sequences, approximately 64% of them found a single time. Together, the top ten hold under 8.5% of the sample.

The sequencing sample was made of peripheral blood. The receptors come from a man aged 40-50 years with primary liver carcinoma and hepatitis B virus infection.

There are many counts of this clonotype. The rearrangement uses TRBV4-2 and TRBJ2-7; a possible D gene is TRBD2 (6 bases). The CDR3 is 15 amino acids. Germline V gene data show CDR1 as LGHNA and CDR2 as YNFKEQ. Trimming took 3 bases from V and 3 from J, leaving 15 bases between them. The CDR3 here is CASSHNTGEVYEQYF. Written as DNA, the CDR3 is TGTGCCAGCAGCCATAATACGGGGGAGGTCTACGAGCAGTACTTC.

In its sample, this clonotype was seen many times. The V call is TRBV4-3, the J call TRBJ2-1; the D gene is possibly TRBD2 (6 bases). The CDR3 has 16 amino acids. Trimming removed 5 bases from V and 3 bases from J, with 17 bases in between. The germline V gene has CDR1 LGHNA and CDR2 YSLEER. CDR3 bases: TGCGCCAGCAGCGGAATCGGGAGAGGGTACTACAATGAGCAGTTCTTC. Its translation: CASSGIGRGYYNEQFF.

This clonotype was counted a single time. The junction and the germline gene differ at one end; a read error may be behind it. The chain employs TRBV11-1 and TRBJ2-1; 12 bases line up with TRBD2. Germline CDR1 and CDR2: SGHAT and FQDESV (reference sequence). CDR3 length: 15 amino acids. CDR3: CASSNLAGGNNERFF. CDR3 nucleotide sequence: TGTGCCAGCAGCAACCTAGCGGGAGGGAACAATGAGCGGTTCTTC.

As concerns this clonotype: At one boundary the junction diverges from the germline segment, which might be a read error. The chain joins TRBV10-3 to TRBJ1-6; 8 bases line up with TRBD1. Germline V gene sequence: CDR1 ENHRY, CDR2 SYGVKD. The CDR3 is made up of 16 amino acids. CDR3 sequence reads: CAISEFDRGRNSPLHF. The CDR3 DNA reads TGTGCCATAAGTGAGTTCGACAGGGGAAGGAATTCACCCCTCCACTTT.

This clonotype came up many times. The chain carries TRBV11-2 and TRBJ2-5; 11 bases agree with TRBD1. The germline CDR1 and CDR2 sequences are SGHAT and FQNNGV. CDR3 length: 14 residues. The trim removed 5 bases at V and 5 bases at J, leaving 4 bases unmatched. The CDR3 nucleotides are TGTGCCAGCAGCCCCGGGACAGGGGGTGAGACCCAGTACTTC. Its protein is CASSPGTGGETQYF.

The chain is built from TRBV12-5 and TRBJ2-4; D ambiguous. V was pared by 2 bases and J by 0 bases, with 14 bases between. This CDR3 has 17 amino acids. The germline V gene encodes CDR1 LGHNT and CDR2 FRNRAP. The CDR3 DNA is TGTGCTAGTGGTTTGTCCCGGTTCTATTTAGCCAAAAACATTCAGTACTTC. This codes for CASGLSRFYLAKNIQYF.

This clonotype has at least ten counts. The chain links TRBV10-1 to TRBJ2-2, with D hard to call. V shed 6 bases and J shed 1 base, with 9 bases lying between them. The CDR3 sequence is 14 residues long. Germline V CDR1 and CDR2: WNHNN, SYGVQD (reference sequence). The DNA of the CDR3 is TGCGCCAGCAGGTCGGGCGTGAACACCGGGGAGCTGTTTTTT. Encoded protein: CASRSGVNTGELFF.

The chain has TRBV11-3 and TRBJ2-7; D is ambiguous. Germline V gene lookup returns CDR1 SGHNT and CDR2 YENEEA. The CDR3 is 14 residues long. Trimming cost V 5 bases and J 3 bases, with 14 bases left between them. CDR3 DNA sequence: TGTGCCAGCAGCCGCGGATACGGAGTCTACGAGCAGTACTTC. Translated, it gives CASSRGYGVYEQYF.

The table lists this clonotype with many counts. The chain links TRBV29-1 to TRBJ2-1, with 9 bases aligning to TRBD1. The J segment lost 6 bases and the V segment lost 7 bases, leaving 4 bases of the junction unmatched. The CDR3 has 12 amino acids. Germline CDR1 is SQVTM and CDR2 is ANQGSEA. The CDR3 is CSGTGDFNEQFF. The CDR3, as DNA: TGCAGCGGGACAGGGGATTTCAATGAGCAGTTCTTC.

Points on this clonotype: A read error is likely, as this CDR3 ends without the conserved phenylalanine or tryptophan. This rearrangement joins TRBV11-1 to TRBJ2-5; the D is unclear. CDR1 SGHAT and CDR2 FQDESV come from the germline V gene (reference sequence). CDR3 length: 12 amino acids. CDR3 sequence reads: CASSLDREIQYL. In nucleotides, the CDR3 is TGTGCCAGCAGCTTGGACCGAGAGATCCAGTACTTA.

This chain uses TRBV5-6 with TRBJ2-5; perhaps D is TRBD1 or TRBD2 (6 bases each). The CDR3 has 13 amino acids. Looked up from germline, CDR1 is SGHDT and CDR2 is YYEEEE. V gave up 7 bases and J gave up 4 bases, with 14 bases separating them. CDR3 region: CASGGGLLETQYF. In DNA form, the CDR3 reads TGTGCCAGCGGAGGGGGGCTACTAGAGACCCAGTACTTC.

Many counts were recorded for this clonotype. The CDR3 protein is CASSQQAPGQGVYEQFF. The DNA of the CDR3 is TGCGCCAGCAGCCAACAAGCCCCGGGACAGGGGGTCTATGAGCAGTTCTTC. The gene calls are TRBV4-1 and TRBJ2-1; 11 nucleotides align to TRBD1. The V and J ends lost 2 bases and 8 bases, in that order; junction bases with no gene match: 11. Germline assignment: CDR1 MGHRA and CDR2 YSYEKL. The CDR3 covers 17 residues.